Below, 2 T cell receptor beta chains from the same sample are listed, as sequenced in a study of early T cells in non-severe SARS-CoV-2 infection. A single record per CDR3 protein comes from TCRdb applying MiXCR to the 5' RACE reads. The sample consists of roughly 86,000 distinct CDR3 sequences, about 14% of them appearing once. Input material: whole blood. The receptor source for this set is an adult who was a healthcare worker with PCR-confirmed SARS-CoV-2 infection or an uninfected control (not recorded which).

The rearrangement links TRBV7-3 to TRBJ2-2, with 10 bases that match TRBD2. Losses at the gene ends were 1 base for V and 0 bases for J; bases not matched to a gene: 11. This CDR3 region has 20 residues. The germline gives CDR1 SGHTA, CDR2 FQGTGA. The CDR3 DNA reads as TGTGCCAGCAGCTTAAAGCTAGCGGGGGCCTCAACCCCGAACACCGGGGAGCTGTTTTTT. Amino acid sequence: CASSLKLAGASTPNTGELFF.

This clonotype was recorded at least ten times. V gene TRBV5-6 combines with J gene TRBJ2-5; no definite D call. Germline CDR1 reads SGHDT; CDR2 reads YYEEEE. Trimming removed 1 base at V and 7 bases at J, with 11 bases between. This CDR3 contains 13 residues. The CDR3: CASSLRLVVTQYF. The DNA for the CDR3 is TGTGCCAGCAGCTTGAGGCTAGTCGTGACCCAGTACTTC.